This T cell receptor (beta chain) appears in the sequencing data of a study of blood T cell repertoires in COVID-19. Only in-frame clones appear in the TCRdb table, and some are missing; sequencing was by immunoSEQ multiplex PCR. This sample has more than 350,000 clones, with around 91% found just once. The receptor was isolated from a man aged 18 to 30 who had recovered from COVID-19. The sample was PBMCs or T cells enriched from blood (not recorded which).

The chain's CDR3 is CASSSGQSLEAFF. The CDR3 DNA reads as TGTGCCAGCTCATCCGGACAGTCCCTTGAAGCTTTCTTT. The chain links TRBV18 to TRBJ1-1, with D possibly being TRBD1 (6 bases). V was pared by 5 bases and J by 7 bases, with 14 bases between. CDR3 length: 13 residues. Germline CDR1 is KGHSH and CDR2 is LQKENI. The full variable domain, completed using reference TRBV18 and TRBJ1-1, is NAGVMQNPRHLVRRRGQEARLRCSPMKGHSHVYWYRQLPEEGLKFMVYLQKENIIDESGMPKERFSAEFPKEGPSILRIQQVVRGDSAAYFCASSSGQSLEAFFGQGTRLTVV.